A selection of T cell receptor beta chains follows, all from one sample in a study of technical replicates of blood from a few donors. The method was immunoSEQ multiplex PCR; TCRdb's version includes in-frame clones alone and lacks a portion of them. The sample consists of 65,000 to 95,000 clones, just under 95% of them appearing once. The sequenced sample consisted of T cells isolated from PBMCs. These receptors were obtained from a human donor in good health. CDR3s include the opening cysteine and the closing phenylalanine or tryptophan. D genes are given only for firm matches. Clone size, where shown, is once, few, many, or a class for clones that have expanded.

cdr3_aa,cdr3_nt,v_call,cdr3_length,d_call,clone_size,j_call
CAIWTGGHSRYLSYEQYF,TGTGCCATATGGACAGGGGGCCACAGCCGCTACCTCTCCTACGAGCAGTACTTC,TRBV19,18,TRBD1,NA,TRBJ2-7
CAWSYGWRTEAFF,TGTGCCTGGAGTTACGGTTGGAGGACTGAAGCTTTCTTT,TRBV30,13,NA,few,TRBJ1-1
CSVDAGTGDQPQHF,TGCAGCGTTGATGCCGGGACAGGGGATCAGCCCCAGCATTTT,TRBV29-1,14,TRBD1,once,TRBJ1-5
CASSLGSGRAYEQYF,TGTGCCAGCAGTTTGGGTAGCGGTAGGGCCTACGAGCAGTACTTC,TRBV27,15,NA,once,TRBJ2-7
CASSTPRESIQYF,TGTGCCAGCAGTACCCCTCGGGAGAGCATTCAGTACTTC,TRBV6-5,13,NA,NA,TRBJ2-4
CASSARQGGPETQYF,TGTGCCAGCAGTGCCCGACAGGGTGGGCCAGAGACCCAGTACTTC,TRBV6-5,15,TRBD1,NA,TRBJ2-5
CASSDTSGSSYEQYF,TGTGCCAGCAGTGATACTAGCGGGAGCTCCTACGAGCAGTACTTC,TRBV25-1,15,TRBD2,once,TRBJ2-7
CASSLSQAYGYTF,TGTGCCAGCAGCTTGTCGCAGGCCTATGGCTACACCTTC,TRBV5-6,13,NA,NA,TRBJ1-2
CASSYPEGNYGYTF,TGTGCCAGCAGTTACCCAGAGGGTAACTATGGCTACACCTTC,TRBV28,14,NA,medium-sized,TRBJ1-2
CASSQDTKPGQQNSDTQYF,TGTGCCAGCAGCCAAGACACAAAACCGGGACAGCAAAATTCAGATACGCAGTATTTT,TRBV14,19,TRBD1,NA,TRBJ2-3
CASSLAGGPILIYEQYF,TGTGCCAGCAGCTTAGCGGGAGGGCCCATTTTAATATACGAGCAGTACTTC,TRBV7-9,17,TRBD2,NA,TRBJ2-7
CASSQDQYEQYF,TGCGCCAGCAGCCAAGACCAGTACGAGCAGTACTTC,TRBV4-1,12,NA,NA,TRBJ2-7
CASSLTLGREPLSGANVLTF,TGTGCCAGCAGCTTAACGTTAGGCAGGGAACCTCTCTCTGGGGCCAACGTCCTGACTTTC,TRBV7-3,20,NA,once,TRBJ2-6
CASGKTGVREKLFF,TGTGCCAGCGGCAAGACAGGGGTGCGTGAAAAACTGTTTTTT,TRBV2,14,TRBD1,NA,TRBJ1-4
CASSLSNTRRTGIRDQPQHF,TGTGCCAGCAGCTTATCCAATACAAGACGGACAGGGATTCGGGATCAGCCCCAGCATTTT,TRBV7-8,20,TRBD1,NA,TRBJ1-5
CASSVDPGPGRADTQYF,TGTGCCAGCAGCGTAGACCCGGGCCCAGGGAGGGCAGATACGCAGTATTTT,TRBV9,17,TRBD2,NA,TRBJ2-3
CASSISGLTDTQYF,TGTGCCAGCTCAATTAGCGGGCTGACAGATACGCAGTATTTT,TRBV18,14,TRBD2,NA,TRBJ2-3
CASSIERQGSGANVLTF,TGTGCCAGTAGTATAGAAAGACAGGGATCTGGGGCCAACGTCCTGACTTTC,TRBV19,17,TRBD1,NA,TRBJ2-6
CASSAGDEQFF,TGTGCCAGCAGCGCGGGGGATGAGCAGTTCTTC,TRBV9,11,NA,NA,TRBJ2-1
CAWTSGADEQFF,TGTGCCTGGACTAGCGGGGCCGATGAGCAGTTCTTC,TRBV30,12,TRBD2,NA,TRBJ2-1
CASSSPTSWYNEQFF,TGTGCCAGCAGCTCCCCGACTAGCTGGTACAATGAGCAGTTCTTC,TRBV7-2,15,TRBD2,NA,TRBJ2-1
CASSLIGGDQGTDTQYF,TGTGCCAGCAGCTTAATAGGGGGGGACCAGGGTACAGATACGCAGTATTTT,TRBV7-3,17,NA,NA,TRBJ2-3
CASSHSGYTDTQYF,TGCGCCAGCAGTCACAGCGGCTACACAGATACGCAGTATTTT,TRBV10-1,14,NA,few,TRBJ2-3
CASFTTGGGETQYF,TGCGCCAGCTTTACTACAGGGGGCGGTGAGACCCAGTACTTC,TRBV5-1,14,TRBD1,NA,TRBJ2-5
CASSQGGNTEAFF,TGTGCCAGCAGTCAGGGGGGGAACACTGAAGCTTTCTTT,TRBV25-1,13,TRBD1,NA,TRBJ1-1
CASSGGGPEKLFF,TGTGCCAGCAGCGGGGGGGGACCGGAAAAACTGTTTTTT,TRBV9,13,NA,NA,TRBJ1-4
CASSIDRGSYEQYF,TGTGCCAGTAGTATCGACAGGGGATCCTACGAGCAGTACTTC,TRBV19,14,TRBD1,NA,TRBJ2-7
CASSAGQGIKFF,TGTGCCAGCAGTGCCGGACAGGGGATCAAGTTCTTC,TRBV2,12,TRBD1,once,TRBJ2-1
CASSLGQGVNEQFF,TGCGCCAGCAGCTTGGGACAGGGTGTGAATGAGCAGTTCTTC,TRBV5-1,14,TRBD1,NA,TRBJ2-1
CASSLRDSQAYEQYF,TGTGCCAGCAGTTTAAGGGACTCGCAAGCCTACGAGCAGTACTTC,TRBV27,15,NA,NA,TRBJ2-7
CASSMGSAGTQYF,TGTGCCAGTAGTATGGGATCGGCGGGTACCCAGTACTTC,TRBV19,13,NA,NA,TRBJ2-5
CASSYSILADTDTQYF,TGTGCCAGCAGTTACTCGATTCTAGCGGACACAGATACGCAGTATTTT,TRBV6-5,16,TRBD2,NA,TRBJ2-3
CAWSVLLAGEQYF,TGTGCCTGGAGTGTACTGCTAGCAGGTGAGCAGTACTTC,TRBV30,13,NA,NA,TRBJ2-7
CAWSVNNGVKETQYF,TGTGCCTGGAGTGTAAATAACGGAGTAAAAGAGACCCAGTACTTC,TRBV30,15,NA,NA,TRBJ2-5
CASSEVIGTGSRSNQPQHF,TGTGCCAGCAGTGAAGTGATCGGGACAGGGAGTAGAAGCAATCAGCCCCAGCATTTT,TRBV6-1,19,TRBD1,once,TRBJ1-5
CASSRQGPNQPQHF,TGTGCCAGTAGTAGACAGGGTCCCAATCAGCCCCAGCATTTT,TRBV19,14,TRBD1,NA,TRBJ1-5
CASSPPGRGNVGAFF,TGTGCCAGCAGCCCCCCGGGAAGGGGGAATGTTGGAGCTTTCTTT,TRBV28,15,NA,NA,TRBJ1-1
CASSLETTNEQFF,TGTGCCAGCAGCTTAGAGACTACCAATGAGCAGTTCTTC,TRBV11-3,13,NA,NA,TRBJ2-1
CASSPDSYNEQFF,TGTGCCAGCAGCCCGGACAGTTACAATGAGCAGTTCTTC,TRBV13,13,NA,NA,TRBJ2-1
CASSQTSGNSWETQYF,TGCGCCAGCAGCCAGACTAGCGGGAATAGTTGGGAGACCCAGTACTTC,TRBV5-1,16,TRBD2,NA,TRBJ2-5
CASSSSGARGNTIYF,TGTGCCAGCAGTTCTTCAGGGGCTCGTGGAAACACCATATATTTT,TRBV6-5,15,NA,few,TRBJ1-3